The 29 T cell receptor beta chains below come from one sample, sequenced in a study of blood T cell repertoires in COVID-19 (TCRdb year 2020). Receptor amplification or capture employed the immunoSEQ multiplex PCR assay. Not all clones reach the TCRdb copy of this immuneACCESS table, which keeps in-frame sequences only. Checked studies attribute under half of the gap to unresolved V genes and leave the rest unexplained. The table for this sample lists about 140,000 clones; approximately 86% of them were counted only once. The top ten constitute about 5.6% of the sample. Sequencing was carried out using peripheral blood. Receptor source: a human donor in a cohort sampled during active COVID-19.

The chain recombines TRBV4-2 with TRBJ1-2; D remains ambiguous. CDR1 is LGHNA and CDR2 is YNFKEQ in the germline V gene. Deletions cut 1 base from V and 8 bases from J, with 20 bases between. The CDR3 covers 16 residues. The CDR3 nucleotides are TGTGCCAGCAGCCAAGGCTCGGGGAGGCCATTGGAAGGCTACACCTTC. Amino acids: CASSQGSGRPLEGYTF.

The chain links TRBV2 to TRBJ2-1; TRBD2 aligns across 11 bases. This CDR3 is built from 14 residues. With 9 bases clipped from V and 6 bases from J, the junction kept 7 bases outside the gene matches. Germline lookup yields CDR1 SNHLY and CDR2 FYNNEI. The CDR3 sequence is CASLLAGALNEQFF. The CDR3 coding sequence is TGTGCCAGTCTACTAGCGGGGGCCCTCAATGAGCAGTTCTTC.

The genes are TRBV6-5 and TRBJ2-1, with D possibly matching TRBD2 (5 bases). CDR3 length: 13 amino acids. Looked up from germline, CDR1 is MNHEY and CDR2 is SVGAGI. Trimming removed 8 bases at V and 0 bases at J, with 8 bases between. Here the CDR3 DNA reads TGTGCCAGCGCGGGTAGCTCCTACAATGAGCAGTTCTTC. Its translation: CASAGSSYNEQFF.

This chain connects TRBV3-1 (or the pseudogene TRBV3-2) to TRBJ2-1; 8 bases are a match to TRBD2. CDR3 length: 16 residues. V shed 0 bases and J 4 bases; nucleotides not matched to a gene: 5. Germline V CDR1 and CDR2: LGHDT, YNNKEL (reference sequence). The CDR3 nucleotides read TGTGCCAGCAGCCAAGAAACTAGCGGTCGGTACAATGAGCAGTTCTTC. This gives the protein CASSQETSGRYNEQFF.

The genes are TRBV5-1 and TRBJ2-1; 9 positions match TRBD1. Germline values: CDR1 SGHRS, CDR2 YFSETQ. The length of the CDR3 is 19 residues. The J segment lost 2 bases and the V segment lost 5 bases, leaving 17 bases of the junction unmatched. The CDR3: CASRNQGGTGTGTYNEQFF. The CDR3 nucleotides read TGCGCCAGCAGAAACCAGGGCGGGACCGGGACAGGGACCTACAATGAGCAGTTCTTC.

J is TRBJ2-7 and V is TRBV6-5; maybe TRBD2 (5 bases). V dropped 8 bases and J dropped 6 bases, with 17 bases sitting between them. The CDR3 runs to 13 residues. From germline, CDR1 is MNHEY and CDR2 SVGAGI. In nucleotides, the CDR3 is TGTGCCAGCCAAGACTACCAGTCCGGCGAGCAGTACTTC. This gives the protein CASQDYQSGEQYF.

This clone was found once. The J gene is TRBJ1-5, the V gene TRBV6-5; no definite D call. V gave up 4 bases and J gave up 4 bases, with 8 bases separating them. This CDR3 spans 13 amino acids. Germline CDR1 MNHEY, CDR2 SVGAGI. CDR3 in DNA: TGTGCCAGCAGTTTAGAGTTGAATCAGCCCCAGCATTTT. It yields the protein CASSLELNQPQHF.

This clone was counted a few times. This rearrangement joins TRBV27 to TRBJ2-6, with D tentatively TRBD1 (6 bases). Germline CDR1 is MNHEY and CDR2 is SMNVEV (reference sequence). Trimming pared 0 bases from V and 0 bases from J, leaving 15 bases between. This CDR3 is 19 amino acids long. As DNA, the CDR3 is TGTGCCAGCAGTTTATCCGGGGTGGGACACCGCTCTGGGGCCAACGTCCTGACTTTC. Translation gives CASSLSGVGHRSGANVLTF.

The chain uses TRBV18 and TRBJ1-5; 9 bases align to TRBD1. The CDR3 runs to 15 residues. The germline V gene encodes CDR1 KGHSH and CDR2 LQKENI. After removal of 8 bases from V and 5 bases from J, the junction contained 10 bases not matched to a gene. CDR3 sequence: CASGPGQGYDQPQHF. CDR3 in DNA: TGTGCCAGCGGCCCGGGACAGGGTTATGATCAGCCCCAGCATTTT.

The chain joins TRBV11-2 to TRBJ1-4; D not certain. V was cut by 6 bases and J by 7 bases, with 18 bases left in between. This CDR3 contains 15 residues. The germline V gene has CDR1 SGHAT and CDR2 FQNNGV. CDR3 sequence: CASRRSGGRSEKLFF. The CDR3 DNA sequence: TGTGCCAGCAGAAGATCGGGAGGGAGGAGTGAAAAACTGTTTTTT.

V usage is TRBV6-4 and J usage is TRBJ2-3; 14 nucleotides align to TRBD2. The CDR3 contains 16 residues. Looked up from germline, CDR1 is MRHNA and CDR2 is SNTAGT. The V segment lost 0 bases and the J segment 7 bases; nucleotides outside the gene matches: 3. CDR3 protein: CASSDSTSGGANTQYF. The CDR3 DNA reads TGTGCCAGCAGTGACTCGACTAGCGGGGGGGCAAATACGCAGTATTTT.

The chain carries TRBV5-6 and TRBJ2-1, with 7 bases lining up with TRBD2. V trimming: 4 bases; J trimming: 2 bases; junction bases outside the gene matches: 6. The CDR3 contains 15 residues. Germline V gene lookup returns CDR1 SGHDT and CDR2 YYEEEE. The DNA for the CDR3 is TGTGCCAGCAGCCTTGGCAGCGGGGCCTACAATGAGCAGTTCTTC. It specifies CASSLGSGAYNEQFF.

The genes are TRBV28 and TRBJ2-7, with D perhaps matching TRBD2 (6 bases). V was cut by 5 bases and J by 7 bases, with 18 bases left in between. The CDR3 sequence is 14 residues long. Germline V gene data show CDR1 as MDHEN and CDR2 as SYDVKM. The CDR3: CASSPPGPRGEQYF. DNA of the CDR3: TGTGCCAGCAGTCCCCCGGGACCCCGGGGGGAGCAGTACTTC. The full variable domain, its missing parts supplied by reference TRBV28 and TRBJ2-7, is DVKVTQSSRYLVKRTGEKVFLECVQDMDHENMFWYRQDPGLGLRLIYFSYDVKMKEKGDIPEGYSVSREKKERFSLILESASTNQTSMYLCASSPPGPRGEQYFGPGTRLTVT.

The chain carries TRBV3-1 (or the pseudogene TRBV3-2) and TRBJ2-2; TRBD2 matches 8 bases. CDR1 and CDR2 from the germline V gene are LGHDT and YNNKEL (reference sequence). This CDR3 is 20 amino acids long. J lost 4 bases, V lost 1 base, and 17 bases had no gene match. The CDR3 is CASSQGASGGQGIRTGELFF. CDR3 nucleotides: TGTGCCAGCAGCCAAGGAGCGAGCGGGGGCCAGGGGATACGCACCGGGGAGCTGTTTTTT.

CDR3 sequence (DNA): TGTGCCAGCAGTTTCGGACAAGGTCGAGCTTTCTTT. The encoded protein is CASSFGQGRAFF. This chain links TRBV6-5 with TRBJ1-1, with a possible D match to TRBD1 (5 bases). Trimming took off 4 bases at V and 10 bases at J, with 13 bases between the two ends. CDR1 and CDR2 (germline): MNHEY, SVGAGI. This CDR3 comprises 12 residues.

The chain carries TRBV6-5 and TRBJ2-7, with D possibly being TRBD1 (6 bases). This CDR3 region has 15 residues. The germline CDR1 and CDR2 sequences are MNHEY and SVGAGI. Deletions cut 6 bases from V and 5 bases from J, with 20 bases between. CDR3 residues: CASRRQDYLSDEQYF. CDR3 sequence (DNA): TGTGCCAGCAGGAGACAGGATTACCTCTCGGACGAGCAGTACTTC.

The V gene is TRBV21-1, the J gene TRBJ2-3; the table assigns TRBD2, which was not confirmed against the DNA. TRBV21-1 is described as a pseudogene. This CDR3 is 16 amino acids long. Here the CDR3 reads CASSKVGLAKEDTQYF. CDR3 nucleotide sequence: TGTGCCAGCAGCAAAGTGGGACTAGCGAAGGAGGATACGCAGTATTTT.

The CDR3 DNA reads as TGTGCCAGCAGGCCCTTGGAGGGACCCGGGGAGCTGTTTTTT. Encoded protein: CASRPLEGPGELFF. V is TRBV2 and J is TRBJ2-2; D possibly corresponds to TRBD2 (6 bases). The germline gives CDR1 SNHLY, CDR2 FYNNEI. There are 14 residues in the CDR3. Trimming removed 6 bases from V and 6 bases from J, with 14 bases in between.

This clone was detected once. The rearrangement joins TRBV5-4 to TRBJ2-1; TRBD1 agrees at 9 bases. The V gene end was trimmed by 6 bases and the J gene end by 6 bases; junction bases not matched to a gene: 10. CDR3 length: 15 amino acids. Per germline, CDR1 SGHNT and CDR2 YYREEE (reference sequence). As DNA, the CDR3 is TGTGCCAGCATGCTACTCGGGACAGGGCTCAATGAGCAGTTCTTC. The encoded protein is CASMLLGTGLNEQFF.

This clone showed up just once. This sequence joins TRBV7-3 and TRBJ1-2; 9 bases agree with TRBD1. Germline values: CDR1 SGHTA, CDR2 FQGTGA. The CDR3 runs 13 residues. J lost 7 bases, V lost 4 bases, and 4 bases had no gene match. The CDR3 DNA is TGTGCCAGCAGCTCCACGGACAGGGGTGGCTACACCTTC. It translates to CASSSTDRGGYTF.

J is TRBJ2-7 and V is TRBV3-1 (or the pseudogene TRBV3-2); 9 bases are shared with TRBD2. The CDR3 has 15 amino acids. After removal of 1 base from V and 0 bases from J, the junction contained 1 base not matched to a gene. From germline, CDR1 is LGHDT and CDR2 YNNKEL (reference sequence). CDR3 sequence reads: CASSQGLAASYEQYF. As DNA, the CDR3 is TGTGCCAGCAGCCAAGGACTAGCGGCCTCCTACGAGCAGTACTTC.

The gene calls are TRBV3-1 (or the pseudogene TRBV3-2) and TRBJ1-4; D remains ambiguous. CDR1 and CDR2 (germline): LGHDT, YNNKEL (reference sequence). V lost 0 bases to trimming and J lost 11 bases, with 10 bases between them. The CDR3 is made up of 13 amino acids. The chain's CDR3 is CASSQDPGGKLFF. CDR3 nucleotide sequence: TGTGCCAGCAGCCAAGACCCAGGAGGGAAACTGTTTTTT.

The chain couples TRBV7-3 to TRBJ2-3; possible D gene TRBD2, 5 bases. V dropped 5 bases and J dropped 0 bases, with 15 bases sitting between them. The CDR3 totals 16 residues. Germline V gives CDR1 SGHTA, CDR2 FQGTGA. The CDR3 DNA follows: TGTGCCAGCAGCAGTGGACTTCAAACTAGCACAGATACGCAGTATTTT. Protein sequence: CASSSGLQTSTDTQYF.

The chain recombines TRBV4-1 with TRBJ1-3, with TRBD1 matching over 7 bases. Germline-derived CDR1 and CDR2 are MGHRA and YSYEKL. This CDR3 contains 17 residues. The V and J ends lost 3 bases and 2 bases, in that order; junction bases with no gene match: 10. Here the CDR3 DNA reads TGCGCCAGCAGCCAGATCCTTCGCCAGGGGGCTGGAAACACCATATATTTT. It translates to CASSQILRQGAGNTIYF.

The CDR3: CASSSLAGKYNEQFF. In DNA form, the CDR3 reads TGTGCCAGCAGCTCACTAGCGGGAAAATACAATGAGCAGTTCTTC. The chain couples TRBV11-2 to TRBJ2-1; 10 bases align to TRBD2. After removal of 4 bases from V and 4 bases from J, the junction contained 4 bases not matched to a gene. Germline CDR1 reads SGHAT; CDR2 reads FQNNGV. The CDR3 runs to 15 residues.

The V and J genes are TRBV15 and TRBJ2-7; the D gene is possibly TRBD1 (7 bases). Trimming left V 9 bases short and J 7 bases short, with 13 bases between. Per germline, CDR1 LNHNV and CDR2 YYDKDF (reference sequence). There are 11 residues in the CDR3. The CDR3 protein is CATGGAGEQYF. CDR3 nucleotides: TGTGCCACAGGGGGCGCGGGGGAGCAGTACTTC.

This chain links TRBV28 with TRBJ1-3, with D perhaps matching TRBD1 (5 bases). The ends were cut back, 1 base at V and 1 base at J, with 5 bases in the middle. The CDR3 spans 14 residues. Germline V gives CDR1 MDHEN, CDR2 SYDVKM. Written as DNA, the CDR3 is TGTGCCAGCAGTTTATCAGGGTCTGGAAACACCATATATTTT. It yields the protein CASSLSGSGNTIYF. Drawing the rest from reference TRBV28 and TRBJ1-3, the complete variable domain is DVKVTQSSRYLVKRTGEKVFLECVQDMDHENMFWYRQDPGLGLRLIYFSYDVKMKEKGDIPEGYSVSREKKERFSLILESASTNQTSMYLCASSLSGSGNTIYFGEGSWLTVV.

This clone was observed once. V gene TRBV3-1 (or the pseudogene TRBV3-2) combines with J gene TRBJ2-2, with D possibly matching TRBD1 (5 bases). In germline, CDR1 is LGHDT, CDR2 YNNKEL (reference sequence). Trimming pared 6 bases from V and 3 bases from J, leaving 8 bases between. The CDR3 runs to 13 residues. CDR3 nucleotides: TGTGCCAGCAGACAGGCTTACACCGGGGAGCTGTTTTTT. Protein: CASRQAYTGELFF.

The rearrangement uses TRBV6-6 and TRBJ2-5; a possible D gene is TRBD2 (7 bases). CDR1 is MNHNY, CDR2 SVGAGI, per germline (reference sequence). This CDR3 contains 16 residues. The V and J ends lost 2 bases and 5 bases respectively, with 18 bases between them. The CDR3 spells CASSYGVAGAEETQYF. The DNA of the CDR3 is TGTGCCAGCAGTTACGGTGTCGCGGGGGCCGAGGAGACCCAGTACTTC.